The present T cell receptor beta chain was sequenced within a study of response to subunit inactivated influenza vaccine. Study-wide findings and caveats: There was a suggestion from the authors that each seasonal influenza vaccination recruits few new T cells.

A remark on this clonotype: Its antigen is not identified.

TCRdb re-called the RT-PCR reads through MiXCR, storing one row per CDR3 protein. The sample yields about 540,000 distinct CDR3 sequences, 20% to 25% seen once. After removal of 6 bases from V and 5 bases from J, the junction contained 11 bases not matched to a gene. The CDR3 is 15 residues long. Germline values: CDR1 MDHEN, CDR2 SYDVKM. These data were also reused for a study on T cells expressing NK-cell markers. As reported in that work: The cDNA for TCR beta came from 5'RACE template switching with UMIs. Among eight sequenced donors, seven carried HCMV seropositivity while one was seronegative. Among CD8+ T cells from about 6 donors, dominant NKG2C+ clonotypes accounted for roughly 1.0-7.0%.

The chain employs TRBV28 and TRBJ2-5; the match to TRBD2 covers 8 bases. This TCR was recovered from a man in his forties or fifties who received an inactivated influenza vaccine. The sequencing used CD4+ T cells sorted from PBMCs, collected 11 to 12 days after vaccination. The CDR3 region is CASRPGTSGVETQYF. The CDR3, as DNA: TGTGCCAGCAGGCCCGGGACTAGTGGCGTGGAGACCCAGTACTTC.